What follows is one T cell receptor beta chain and its context. This sample was taken from a study of beta chain features in type 1 diabetes. In the study overall: Sorted cells examined across all samples numbered around 99,000,000.

The authors reverse transcribed all of the isolated RNA, so sequencing captured expressed TCRB transcripts. Some clones are missing from TCRdb's copy, which holds only in-frame ones; the method was immunoSEQ multiplex PCR. The table lists hundreds of thousands of clones, 15% to 17% of them singletons. A CD45RO/CCR7/CD25/CD127/CD95/CD27 panel sorted naive, central memory, regulatory and stem cell-like memory CD4+ cells. The purity of all sorted populations exceeded 98%. CDR3 length: 14 amino acids. Germline-derived CDR1 and CDR2 are SGDLS and YYNGEE. The V and J ends lost 0 bases and 5 bases, in that order; junction bases with no gene match: 1.

Sequencing was performed on naive CD4+ T cells from blood. The clonotype originates from a man younger than 35 in good health. The chain carries TRBV9 and TRBJ2-2; 7 bases map to TRBD1. CDR3 sequence (DNA): TGTGCCAGCAGCGTAGTGGGACAGACCGGGGAGCTGTTTTTT. This encodes CASSVVGQTGELFF.